Shown below are 8 T cell receptor beta chains from a single sample sequenced in a study of CD8 T cell repertoires and HIV-1 epitope variants. Data came from immunoSEQ multiplex PCR; TCRdb stores just in-frame clones and leaves some out. Among about 95,000 clones listed, 74% were seen once. Sample: uncultured baseline CD8+ T cells from peripheral blood mononuclear cells (PBMCs). These receptors all stem from a male donor with HIV.

The chain carries TRBV30 and TRBJ1-1; possibly TRBD1 for D (6 bases). The CDR3 runs to 16 residues. V lost 1 base and J lost 4, with 19 bases in between. Germline V lookup: CDR1 GTSNPN, CDR2 SVGIG (reference sequence). Here the CDR3 reads CAWSAPPPTGVTEAFF. CDR3 DNA: TGTGCCTGGAGTGCCCCGCCCCCGACAGGAGTCACTGAAGCTTTCTTT.

The chain couples TRBV14 to TRBJ2-2; 7 bases align to TRBD1. Germline V lookup: CDR1 SGHDN, CDR2 FVKESK. With 3 bases clipped from V and 2 bases from J, the junction kept 9 bases outside the gene matches. This CDR3 comprises 17 residues. The CDR3 nucleotides read TGTGCCAGCAGCCAGAAGAAGGGGGCGATCAACACCGGGGAGCTGTTTTTT. The encoded protein is CASSQKKGAINTGELFF.

The J gene is TRBJ1-5, the V gene TRBV19; D remains ambiguous. This CDR3 is 11 amino acids long. CDR1 and CDR2 from the germline V gene are LNHDA and SQIVND (reference sequence). Here the CDR3 reads CGNVSNQPQHF. The CDR3 bases are TGTGGTAACGTTAGCAATCAGCCCCAGCATTTT.

The chain employs TRBV5-6 and TRBJ2-7; D not certain. The CDR3 extends over 13 amino acids. Germline V gene data show CDR1 as SGHDT and CDR2 as YYEEEE. With 6 bases removed from V and 3 bases from J, the gap between germline ends came to 13 bases. The CDR3 region is CASIQNKGYEQYF. The CDR3 bases are TGTGCCAGCATTCAGAACAAGGGCTACGAGCAGTACTTC.

The chain carries TRBV19 and TRBJ1-5, with TRBD1 identical over 7 bases. Per the germline V gene, CDR1 is LNHDA and CDR2 is SQIVND (reference sequence). V gave up 8 bases and J gave up 3 bases; unmatched junction bases: 10. This CDR3 contains 15 residues. CDR3 coding DNA: TGTGCCAGTGTAGGGACCGGGACAGACAATCAGCCCCAGCATTTT. Translated, it gives CASVGTGTDNQPQHF.

The J gene is TRBJ1-2, the V gene TRBV18; the D is unclear. The CDR3 extends over 15 amino acids. V shed 0 bases and J shed 8 bases, with 16 bases lying between them. The V gene's germline CDR1 is KGHSH and CDR2 LQKENI. CDR3 sequence: CASSPPKTTSTGYTF. CDR3 in DNA: TGTGCCAGCTCACCACCGAAGACCACGTCTACCGGCTACACCTTC.

The chain joins TRBV28 to TRBJ1-5; possible D gene TRBD1, 5 bases. There are 14 residues in the CDR3. V lost 2 bases, J lost 3 bases, and 8 bases lay in between. Germline values: CDR1 MDHEN, CDR2 SYDVKM. Here the CDR3 reads CASSLAGLNQPQHF. In DNA, the CDR3 is TGTGCCAGCAGTTTAGCAGGGCTCAATCAGCCCCAGCATTTT.

This chain joins TRBV5-8 and TRBJ2-7; TRBD2 is a possible D gene (5 bases). The CDR3 is 14 amino acids. The V gene lost 3 bases and the J gene lost 7 bases, with 17 bases spanning the gap. CDR1 is SGHTS, CDR2 YDEGEE, per germline. Written as DNA, the CDR3 is TGTGCCAGCAGCTCGGACCATCAGCCGGGAGAGCAGTACTTC. Translating gives CASSSDHQPGEQYF.